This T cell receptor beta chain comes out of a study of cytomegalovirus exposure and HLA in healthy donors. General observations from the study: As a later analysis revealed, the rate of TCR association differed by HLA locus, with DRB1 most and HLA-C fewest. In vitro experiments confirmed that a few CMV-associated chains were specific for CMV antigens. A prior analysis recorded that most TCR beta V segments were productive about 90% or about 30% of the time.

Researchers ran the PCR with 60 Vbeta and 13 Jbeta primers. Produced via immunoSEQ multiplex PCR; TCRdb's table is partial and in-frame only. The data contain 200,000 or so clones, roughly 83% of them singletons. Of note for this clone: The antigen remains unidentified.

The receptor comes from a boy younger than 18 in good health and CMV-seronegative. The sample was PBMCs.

The CDR3 reads CASSLVRTGSSEQYF. CDR3 DNA: TGCGCCAGCAGCTTGGTTAGGACAGGGTCTTCCGAGCAGTACTTC. The chain is built from TRBV5-1 and TRBJ2-7; TRBD1 aligns across 8 bases. Trimming cost V 0 bases and J 6 bases; bases outside gene matches: 8. The CDR3 spans 15 residues. CDR1 is SGHRS, CDR2 YFSETQ, per germline. The full variable domain, rest sourced from reference TRBV5-1 and TRBJ2-7, is KAGVTQTPRYLIKTRGQQVTLSCSPISGHRSVSWYQQTPGQGLQFLFEYFSETQRNKGNFPGRFSGRQFSNSRSEMNVSTLELGDSALYLCASSLVRTGSSEQYFGPGTRLTVT.